The source of this TCR beta chain is a study of identical twins. Overall study findings and caveats: Zero-insertion analyses were open to partial confounding by invariant MAIT and iNKT cells. The analysis was cross-sectional rather than longitudinal within donors.

With 4 bases clipped from V and 6 bases from J, the junction kept 11 bases outside the gene matches. CDR3 length: 16 residues. From germline, CDR1 is LGHDT and CDR2 YNNKEL (reference sequence). TCRdb re-called the 5' RACE reads with MiXCR, one entry per CDR3 protein. The sample holds some 760,000 distinct CDR3 sequences; over 15% are singletons and the top ten take roughly 13%. This clonotype was picked up a small number of times. Its cognate antigen is unknown. The data also belong to a second study, concerning T cells expressing NK-cell markers.

The TCR originated in a woman aged 18-29 years in good health. The sample taken for sequencing was PBMCs. The J gene is TRBJ2-4, the V gene TRBV3-1, with 8 bases that match TRBD2. The CDR3 spells CASSPGGSGRGNIQYF. The CDR3 DNA sequence: TGTGCCAGCAGCCCCGGAGGGAGCGGGAGAGGAAACATTCAGTACTTC.